This entry lists 6 T cell receptor beta chains sequenced from one sample in a study of T cells in Graves' hyperthyroidism and ophthalmopathy. It was RNA transcripts that yielded the amplified TCR beta CDR3 regions. First-round RT-PCR with HTBI primers amplified the TCR CDR3 region. TCRdb re-analysed the multiplex PCR reads in MiXCR, keeping a single row per CDR3 protein. The data show 300,000 to 400,000 distinct CDR3 sequences, roughly 23% seen once. Sample: blood. Receptor source: a woman aged 45-65 years with Graves' hyperthyroidism.

The sample holds a few counts of this clonotype. This chain connects TRBV6-5 to TRBJ1-2, with a possible D match to TRBD1 (6 bases). This CDR3 is built from 14 residues. CDR1 MNHEY and CDR2 SVGAGI come from the germline V gene. The germline V and J ends were trimmed by 3 bases and 6 bases, with 14 bases remaining between them. CDR3 nucleotides: TGTGCCAGCAGTTATAGGGGGGGCGACGATGGCTACACCTTC. Its protein product is CASSYRGGDDGYTF.

Only a few counts were recorded for this clonotype. The chain links TRBV6-1 to TRBJ1-6; D ambiguous. V shed 3 bases and J shed 6 bases, with 15 bases lying between them. Germline V gene data show CDR1 as MNHNS and CDR2 as SASEGT. This CDR3 spans 16 amino acids. The CDR3 reads CASSDDIGRVNSPLHF. CDR3 DNA: TGTGCCAGCAGTGATGACATAGGACGTGTTAATTCACCCCTCCACTTT.

The sample holds many counts of this clonotype. The chain carries TRBV28 and TRBJ1-5; 7 positions agree with TRBD1. Looked up from germline, CDR1 is MDHEN and CDR2 is SYDVKM. The CDR3 length is 16 residues. The trim removed 2 bases at V and 3 bases at J, leaving 7 bases unmatched. In DNA form, the CDR3 reads TGTGCCAGCAGTTTAAGCGTGGGACAGTACAATCAGCCCCAGCATTTT. It encodes CASSLSVGQYNQPQHF.

In the case of this clonotype: This clone may be a read error of a much larger clone one base away. The chain is built from TRBV30 and TRBJ1-2; 7 positions agree with TRBD1. CDR1 is GTSNPN, CDR2 SVGIG, per germline (reference sequence). The CDR3 spans 12 residues. The CDR3 protein is CAVQGGEYGYTF. CDR3 nucleotide sequence: TGTGCTGTTCAGGGGGGAGAATATGGCTACACCTTC.

The table lists this clonotype with many counts. V gene TRBV9 combines with J gene TRBJ2-5; 7 bases match TRBD2. V was pared by 7 bases and J by 4 bases, with 1 base of the junction left unmatched. CDR3 length: 11 amino acids. Germline CDR1 reads SGDLS; CDR2 reads YYNGEE. The CDR3 DNA sequence: TGTGCCAGCGGGACTACAGAGACCCAGTACTTC. Translation: CASGTTETQYF. Full variable domain (missing parts from reference TRBV9 and TRBJ2-5): DSGVTQTPKHLITATGQRVTLRCSPRSGDLSVYWYQQSLDQGLQFLIQYYNGEERAKGNILERFSAQQFPDLHSELNLSSLELGDSALYFCASGTTETQYFGPGTRLLVL.

For this clonotype: Since a much larger clone is just one base distant, this may be a read error. The rearrangement links TRBV7-3 to TRBJ2-1, with TRBD2 matching 8 bases. CDR3 length: 15 amino acids. Per germline, CDR1 SGHTA and CDR2 FQGTGA. The CDR3 DNA reads as TGTGCCAGCAGCCGAGGGATAGCGGGGTACAATGAGCGGTTCTTC. Encoded protein: CASSRGIAGYNERFF.